A selection of T cell receptor beta chains follows, all from one sample in a study of early T cells in non-severe SARS-CoV-2 infection. TCRdb reanalysed the 5' RACE reads using MiXCR and keeps one entry per CDR3 protein. The table has around 28,000 distinct CDR3 sequences, around 3.9% seen once. Input material: whole blood. The receptor source for this set is an adult who was a healthcare worker with PCR-confirmed SARS-CoV-2 infection or an uninfected control (not recorded which). CDR3s include the opening cysteine and the closing phenylalanine or tryptophan. A D gene is named only where the DNA matches it firmly. Size is stated for part of the rows, as once, few or many counts, or as a class when the clone is expanded.

j_call: TRBJ1-1; v_call: TRBV6-5; d_call: TRBD1; clone_size: few; cdr3_nt: TGTGCCAGCAGTGCCCTGGGGACAGGGTTTACTGAAGCTTTCTTT; cdr3_aa: CASSALGTGFTEAFF
j_call: TRBJ2-5; v_call: TRBV7-8; d_call: TRBD1; clone_size: many; cdr3_nt: TGTGCCAGCAGCCCACGGGACAGGCTGTCGGAGACCCAGTACTTC; cdr3_aa: CASSPRDRLSETQYF
j_call: TRBJ1-6; v_call: TRBV4-1; d_call: NA; clone_size: many; cdr3_nt: TGCGCCAGCAGCCAAGAACACGAGTATTCACCCCTCCACTTT; cdr3_aa: CASSQEHEYSPLHF
j_call: TRBJ2-5; v_call: TRBV27; d_call: TRBD2; clone_size: many; cdr3_nt: TGTGCCAGCAGTTTATCTCCCCTCAGCGGGAGGTATAAAGAGACCCAGTACTTC; cdr3_aa: CASSLSPLSGRYKETQYF
j_call: TRBJ2-7; v_call: TRBV7-8; d_call: NA; clone_size: many; cdr3_nt: TGTGCCAGCAGCATCGACCGCTACGAGCAGTACTTC; cdr3_aa: CASSIDRYEQYF
j_call: TRBJ2-1; v_call: TRBV12-3/TRBV12-4; d_call: TRBD2; clone_size: NA; cdr3_nt: TGTGCCAGCAGTTTACGTCCTAGCGGAAGCTCCTACAATGAGCAGTTCTTC; cdr3_aa: CASSLRPSGSSYNEQFF
j_call: TRBJ2-3; v_call: TRBV5-1; d_call: TRBD1; clone_size: many; cdr3_nt: TGCGCCAGCAGTTTTACAGGGGACGGCACAGATACGCAGTATTTT; cdr3_aa: CASSFTGDGTDTQYF
j_call: TRBJ1-3; v_call: TRBV27; d_call: NA; clone_size: NA; cdr3_nt: TGTGCCAGCAGTTTATTCAGGGGATCTGGAAACACCATATATTTT; cdr3_aa: CASSLFRGSGNTIYF
j_call: TRBJ2-6; v_call: TRBV20-1; d_call: NA; clone_size: many; cdr3_nt: TGCAGTGCTATTGTAGGGGCTGGGGCCAACGTCCTGACTTTC; cdr3_aa: CSAIVGAGANVLTF
j_call: TRBJ2-5; v_call: TRBV29-1; d_call: NA; clone_size: many; cdr3_nt: TGCAGCGTTGAAAAAGGAGTTCGGACCCAGTACTTC; cdr3_aa: CSVEKGVRTQYF
j_call: TRBJ1-2; v_call: TRBV27; d_call: TRBD1; clone_size: few; cdr3_nt: TGTGCCAGCAGTCCAAACAGGGGGGCTAACTATGGCTACACCTTC; cdr3_aa: CASSPNRGANYGYTF
j_call: TRBJ2-5; v_call: TRBV12-3/TRBV12-4; d_call: TRBD1; clone_size: many; cdr3_nt: TGTGCCAGCAGTCAGACAGGGGGCAGCGGTGAGACCCAGTACTTC; cdr3_aa: CASSQTGGSGETQYF
j_call: TRBJ2-7; v_call: TRBV4-1; d_call: NA; clone_size: many; cdr3_nt: TGCGCCAGCAGCCAAGAAGGCCTAGTATCCTACGAGCAGTACTTC; cdr3_aa: CASSQEGLVSYEQYF
j_call: TRBJ2-7; v_call: TRBV29-1; d_call: TRBD1; clone_size: many; cdr3_nt: TGCAGCGTCCTAGGACAGGACTCCTACGAGCAGTACTTC; cdr3_aa: CSVLGQDSYEQYF
j_call: TRBJ2-1; v_call: TRBV19; d_call: NA; clone_size: many; cdr3_nt: TGTGCCAGTAGTGTCGGAGGAAACTACAATGAGCAGTTCTTC; cdr3_aa: CASSVGGNYNEQFF
j_call: TRBJ2-1; v_call: TRBV9; d_call: NA; clone_size: few; cdr3_nt: TGTGCCAGCAGCGTAGCTTCCGCCGGGGTCGGCTACAATGAGCAGTTCTTC; cdr3_aa: CASSVASAGVGYNEQFF
j_call: TRBJ2-7; v_call: TRBV4-1; d_call: TRBD2; clone_size: few; cdr3_nt: TGCGCCAGCAGCCAAGCGTCTAGCGGACCCTACGAGCAGTACTTC; cdr3_aa: CASSQASSGPYEQYF
j_call: TRBJ2-5; v_call: TRBV2; d_call: NA; clone_size: NA; cdr3_nt: TGTGCCAGCACGGTACAGGGCTCGGAGACCCAGTACTTC; cdr3_aa: CASTVQGSETQYF
j_call: TRBJ2-2; v_call: TRBV12-3/TRBV12-4; d_call: TRBD2; clone_size: NA; cdr3_nt: TGTGCCAGCAGCCCAACTAGCGGGACTAACACCGGGGAGCTGTTTTTT; cdr3_aa: CASSPTSGTNTGELFF
j_call: TRBJ1-1; v_call: TRBV6-1; d_call: NA; clone_size: many; cdr3_nt: TGTGCCTCCGGGGGCGGGCCTGAAGCTTTCTTT; cdr3_aa: CASGGGPEAFF
j_call: TRBJ2-7; v_call: TRBV11-2; d_call: TRBD2; clone_size: many; cdr3_nt: TGTGCCAGCAGCTTTGAGCGGGGCTCTCACGAGCAGTACTTC; cdr3_aa: CASSFERGSHEQYF
j_call: TRBJ2-3; v_call: TRBV7-6; d_call: TRBD2; clone_size: few; cdr3_nt: TGTGCCAGCAGCTTATTGCTAGCGGGGGGTACAGATACGCAGTATTTT; cdr3_aa: CASSLLLAGGTDTQYF
j_call: TRBJ2-7; v_call: TRBV19; d_call: NA; clone_size: NA; cdr3_nt: TGTGCCAGTAGTTTACATCCCCCCTCCGCCGAGCAGTACTTC; cdr3_aa: CASSLHPPSAEQYF
j_call: TRBJ2-1; v_call: TRBV12-3/TRBV12-4; d_call: TRBD2; clone_size: many; cdr3_nt: TGTGCCAGCAGTCTAAAGACTAGCATCAGTGAGCAGTTCTTC; cdr3_aa: CASSLKTSISEQFF
j_call: TRBJ1-1; v_call: TRBV6-2/TRBV6-3; d_call: NA; clone_size: many; cdr3_nt: TGTGCCAGCAGTACCCTGACTGAAGCTTTCTTT; cdr3_aa: CASSTLTEAFF
j_call: TRBJ2-1; v_call: TRBV6-6; d_call: NA; clone_size: few; cdr3_nt: TGTGCCAGCCGCCAACGGGGGCTAAGCTCCTACAATGAGCAGTTCTTC; cdr3_aa: CASRQRGLSSYNEQFF
j_call: TRBJ2-1; v_call: TRBV4-2; d_call: TRBD2; clone_size: many; cdr3_nt: TGTGCCAGCAGCCAAGATAGGGGTCGACTAGCGGGAGATGAGCAGTTCTTC; cdr3_aa: CASSQDRGRLAGDEQFF
j_call: TRBJ2-2; v_call: TRBV20-1; d_call: TRBD2; clone_size: many; cdr3_nt: TGCAGTGCTCCCCAACTAGCGGGGGCGAACACCGGGGAGCTGTTTTTT; cdr3_aa: CSAPQLAGANTGELFF
j_call: TRBJ2-3; v_call: TRBV6-1; d_call: TRBD2; clone_size: few; cdr3_nt: TGTGCCAGCAGTGAAGCGCTAGCGGGAGCAGATACGCAGTATTTT; cdr3_aa: CASSEALAGADTQYF
j_call: TRBJ2-3; v_call: TRBV29-1; d_call: NA; clone_size: NA; cdr3_nt: TGCAGCGTCGGTTGGGATACGCAGTATTTT; cdr3_aa: CSVGWDTQYF
j_call: TRBJ2-3; v_call: TRBV3-1; d_call: NA; clone_size: NA; cdr3_nt: TGTGCCAGCAGGAAAGGGGCGACAGATACGCAGTATTTT; cdr3_aa: CASRKGATDTQYF
j_call: TRBJ2-7; v_call: TRBV20-1; d_call: TRBD2; clone_size: many; cdr3_nt: TGCAGTGCTAGAGGGAGACTAGCGAGCAGCTCCTACGAGCAGTACTTC; cdr3_aa: CSARGRLASSSYEQYF
j_call: TRBJ2-5; v_call: TRBV15; d_call: NA; clone_size: many; cdr3_nt: TGTGCCACCACCCCCCTCCGGGACCTCCAAGAGACCCAGTACTTC; cdr3_aa: CATTPLRDLQETQYF
j_call: TRBJ2-3; v_call: TRBV5-5; d_call: TRBD1; clone_size: many; cdr3_nt: TGTGCCAGCAGCTTGGAAGGGGGCGGACGGGTAGGCACAGATACGCAGTATTTT; cdr3_aa: CASSLEGGGRVGTDTQYF
j_call: TRBJ2-7; v_call: TRBV18; d_call: TRBD2; clone_size: many; cdr3_nt: TGTGCCAGCTCACCACCGGCTAGCGGGAGGGGATCCTACGAGCAGTACTTC; cdr3_aa: CASSPPASGRGSYEQYF
j_call: TRBJ2-3; v_call: TRBV7-6; d_call: NA; clone_size: many; cdr3_nt: TGTGCCAGCAGCCGGACAGGGAGGGGCAGCACAGATACGCAGTATTTT; cdr3_aa: CASSRTGRGSTDTQYF
j_call: TRBJ2-5; v_call: TRBV2; d_call: TRBD2; clone_size: many; cdr3_nt: TGTGCCAGTTACTACGGGACTAGCGGGAGTGTTGAGAGTGAGATGACCCAGTACTTC; cdr3_aa: CASYYGTSGSVESEMTQYF
j_call: TRBJ2-3; v_call: TRBV20-1; d_call: NA; clone_size: many; cdr3_nt: TGCAGTGGTTGGACGACTGCTAGCACAGATACGCAGTATTTT; cdr3_aa: CSGWTTASTDTQYF
j_call: TRBJ2-4; v_call: TRBV7-9; d_call: TRBD1; clone_size: many; cdr3_nt: TGTGCCAGCAGCTCTGCCGACAGGGGCATTCAGTACTTC; cdr3_aa: CASSSADRGIQYF
j_call: TRBJ2-7; v_call: TRBV12-3/TRBV12-4; d_call: TRBD2; clone_size: NA; cdr3_nt: TGTGCCAGCAGTTACGGGACTAGCGGCGAGCAGTACTTC; cdr3_aa: CASSYGTSGEQYF
j_call: TRBJ1-1; v_call: TRBV28; d_call: NA; clone_size: many; cdr3_nt: TGTGCCAGCAGTCGGACGGAGAAAAGCGTCACTGAAGCTTTCTTT; cdr3_aa: CASSRTEKSVTEAFF
j_call: TRBJ2-4; v_call: TRBV7-2; d_call: NA; clone_size: many; cdr3_nt: TGTGCCAGCAGCCTAGTTTGGGGAAACATTCAGTACTTC; cdr3_aa: CASSLVWGNIQYF